This T cell receptor (beta chain) stems from a study of OX40 agonist ivuxolimab in advanced cancers. Study-wide background: Among those enrolled, mean age was approximately 60 years (range 23 to 79) and 75% to 90% were male. Partial responses occurred in three patients (one hepatocellular carcinoma, two cutaneous melanoma). Overall study findings and caveats: CD4+ and CD8+ T cells in blood underwent clonal expansion by week 6 at 0.1 to 3.0 mg/kg.

CDR3 size: 14 residues. Trimming pared 6 bases from V and 7 bases from J, leaving 19 bases between. Germline assignment: CDR1 MNHEY and CDR2 SMNVEV (reference sequence). Data came from immunoSEQ multiplex PCR; TCRdb stores just in-frame clones and leaves some out. The sample has tens of thousands of clones, over 70% seen once. With regard to this clone: The target antigen is unknown.

The chain has TRBV27 and TRBJ2-7; D is uncertain. The TCR was taken from an adult with an advanced solid tumor such as melanoma, head and neck, liver or kidney cancer. Sample: CD4+ or CD8+ T cells sorted from blood, taken in a trial of the OX40 agonist ivuxolimab. The CDR3 is CASRDPMGGREQYF. DNA of the CDR3: TGTGCCAGCAGGGACCCGATGGGCGGCCGTGAGCAGTACTTC.